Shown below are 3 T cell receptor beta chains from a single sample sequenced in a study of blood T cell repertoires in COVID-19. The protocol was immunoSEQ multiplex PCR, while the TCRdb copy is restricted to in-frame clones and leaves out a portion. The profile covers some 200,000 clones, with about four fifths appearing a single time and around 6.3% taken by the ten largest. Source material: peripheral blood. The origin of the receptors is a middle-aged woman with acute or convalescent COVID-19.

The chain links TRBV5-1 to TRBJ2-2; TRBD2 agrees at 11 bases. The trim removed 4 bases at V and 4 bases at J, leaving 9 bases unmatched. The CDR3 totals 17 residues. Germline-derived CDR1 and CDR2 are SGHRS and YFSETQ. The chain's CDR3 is CASSVSLAGGRTGELFF. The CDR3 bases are TGCGCCAGCAGCGTCAGCTTAGCGGGAGGGCGCACCGGGGAGCTGTTTTTT.

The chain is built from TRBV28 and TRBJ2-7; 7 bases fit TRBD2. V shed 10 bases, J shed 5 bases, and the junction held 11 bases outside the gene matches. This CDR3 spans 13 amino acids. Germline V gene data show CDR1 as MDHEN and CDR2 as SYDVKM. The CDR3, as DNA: TGTGCCACCATGGCAGGGACTACCCACGAGCAGTACTTC. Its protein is CATMAGTTHEQYF.

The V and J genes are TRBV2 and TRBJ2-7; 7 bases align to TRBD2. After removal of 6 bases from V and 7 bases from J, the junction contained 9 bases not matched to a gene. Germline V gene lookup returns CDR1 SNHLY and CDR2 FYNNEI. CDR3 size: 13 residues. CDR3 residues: CASRAGLLLEQYF. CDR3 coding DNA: TGTGCCAGCAGAGCGGGACTGCTCCTGGAGCAGTACTTC.